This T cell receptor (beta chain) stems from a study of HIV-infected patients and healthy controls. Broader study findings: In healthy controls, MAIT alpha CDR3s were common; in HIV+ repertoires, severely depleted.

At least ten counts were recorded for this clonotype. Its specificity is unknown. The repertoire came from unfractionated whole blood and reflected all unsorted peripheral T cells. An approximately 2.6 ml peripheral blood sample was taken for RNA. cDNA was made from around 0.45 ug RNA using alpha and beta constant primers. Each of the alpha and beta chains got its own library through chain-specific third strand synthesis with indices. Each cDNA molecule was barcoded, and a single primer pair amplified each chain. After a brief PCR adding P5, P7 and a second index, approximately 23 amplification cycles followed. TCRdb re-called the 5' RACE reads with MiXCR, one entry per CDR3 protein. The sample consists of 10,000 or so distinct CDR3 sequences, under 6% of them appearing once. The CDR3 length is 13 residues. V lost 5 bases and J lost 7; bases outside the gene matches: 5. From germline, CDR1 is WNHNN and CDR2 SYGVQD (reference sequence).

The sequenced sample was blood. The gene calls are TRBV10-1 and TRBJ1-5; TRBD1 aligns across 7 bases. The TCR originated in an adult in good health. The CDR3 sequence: CASSTGVRQPQHF. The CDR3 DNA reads TGCGCCAGCAGTACAGGGGTTCGGCAGCCCCAGCATTTT.